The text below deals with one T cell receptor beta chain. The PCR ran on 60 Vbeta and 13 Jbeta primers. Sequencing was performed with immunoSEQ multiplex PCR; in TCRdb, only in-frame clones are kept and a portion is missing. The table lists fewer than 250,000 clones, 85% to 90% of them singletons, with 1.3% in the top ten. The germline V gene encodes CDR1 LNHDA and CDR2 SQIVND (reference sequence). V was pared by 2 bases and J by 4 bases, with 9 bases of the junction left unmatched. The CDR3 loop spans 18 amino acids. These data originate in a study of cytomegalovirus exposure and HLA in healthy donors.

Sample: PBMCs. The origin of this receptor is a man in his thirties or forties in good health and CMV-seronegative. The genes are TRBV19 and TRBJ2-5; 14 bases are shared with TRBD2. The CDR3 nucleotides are TGTGCCAGTAGTATACTCCTAGGACTAGCGGGAGGTGTAGAGACCCAGTACTTC. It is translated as CASSILLGLAGGVETQYF.